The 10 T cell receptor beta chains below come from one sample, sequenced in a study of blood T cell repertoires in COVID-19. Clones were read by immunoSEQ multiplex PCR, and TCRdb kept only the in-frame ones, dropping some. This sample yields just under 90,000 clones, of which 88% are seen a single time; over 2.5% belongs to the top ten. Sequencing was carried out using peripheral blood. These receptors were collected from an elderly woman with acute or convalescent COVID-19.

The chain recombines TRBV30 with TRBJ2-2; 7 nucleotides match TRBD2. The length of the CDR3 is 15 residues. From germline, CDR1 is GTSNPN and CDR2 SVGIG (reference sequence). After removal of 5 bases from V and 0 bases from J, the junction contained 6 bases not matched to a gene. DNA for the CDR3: TGTGCCTGGTTGGGAGGGGAGACGAACACCGGGGAGCTGTTTTTT. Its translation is CAWLGGETNTGELFF. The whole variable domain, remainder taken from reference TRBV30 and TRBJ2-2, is SQTIHQWPATLVQPVGSPLSLECTVEGTSNPNLYWYRQAAGRGLQLLFYSVGIGQISSEVPQNLSASRPQDRQFILSSKKLLLSDSGFYLCAWLGGETNTGELFFGEGSRLTVL.

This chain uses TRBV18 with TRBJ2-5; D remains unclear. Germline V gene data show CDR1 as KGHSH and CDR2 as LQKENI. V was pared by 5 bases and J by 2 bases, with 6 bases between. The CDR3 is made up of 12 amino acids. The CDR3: CASSGLQETQYF. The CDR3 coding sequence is TGTGCCAGCTCAGGGCTTCAAGAGACCCAGTACTTC.

The CDR3 nucleotides are TGTGCCAGCAGTGAGTACGGGGGCTCCTACAATGAGCAGTTCTTC. It is translated as CASSEYGGSYNEQFF. This chain joins TRBV6-1 and TRBJ2-1, with D tentatively TRBD2 (6 bases). The CDR3 contains 15 residues. The germline V gene encodes CDR1 MNHNS and CDR2 SASEGT. V was cut by 3 bases and J by 0 bases, with 9 bases left in between.

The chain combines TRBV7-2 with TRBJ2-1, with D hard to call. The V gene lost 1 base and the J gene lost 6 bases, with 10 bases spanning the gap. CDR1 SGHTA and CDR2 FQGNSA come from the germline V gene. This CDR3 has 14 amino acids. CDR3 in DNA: TGTGCCAGCAGCTTAGTCGTAGCCCTCAATGAGCAGTTCTTC. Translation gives CASSLVVALNEQFF.

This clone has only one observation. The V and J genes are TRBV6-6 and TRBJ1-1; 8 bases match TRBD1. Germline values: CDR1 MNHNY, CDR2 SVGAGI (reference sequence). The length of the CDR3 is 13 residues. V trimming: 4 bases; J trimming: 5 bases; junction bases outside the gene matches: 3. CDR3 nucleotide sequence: TGTGCCAGCAGTTTCACAGGGGGGACTGAAGCTTTCTTT. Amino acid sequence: CASSFTGGTEAFF.

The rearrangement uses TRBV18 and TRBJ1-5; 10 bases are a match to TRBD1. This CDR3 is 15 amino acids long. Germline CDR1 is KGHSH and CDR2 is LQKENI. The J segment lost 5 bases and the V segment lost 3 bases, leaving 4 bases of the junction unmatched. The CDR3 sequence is CASSPAGTGDQPQHF. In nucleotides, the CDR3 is TGTGCCAGCTCACCCGCCGGGACAGGGGATCAGCCCCAGCATTTT.

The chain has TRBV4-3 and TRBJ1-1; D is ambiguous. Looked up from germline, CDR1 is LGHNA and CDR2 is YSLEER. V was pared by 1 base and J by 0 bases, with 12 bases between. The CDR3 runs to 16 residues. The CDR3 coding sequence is TGCGCCAGCAGCCAAGGGGCAGGTACAATGAACACTGAAGCTTTCTTT. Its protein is CASSQGAGTMNTEAFF.

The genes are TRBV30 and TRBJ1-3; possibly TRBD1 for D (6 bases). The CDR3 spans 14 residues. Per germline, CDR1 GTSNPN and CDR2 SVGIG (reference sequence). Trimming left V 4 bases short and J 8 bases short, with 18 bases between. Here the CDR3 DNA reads TGTGCCTGGACCTCCATTAGAGGGGGTGACACCATATATTTT. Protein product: CAWTSIRGGDTIYF.

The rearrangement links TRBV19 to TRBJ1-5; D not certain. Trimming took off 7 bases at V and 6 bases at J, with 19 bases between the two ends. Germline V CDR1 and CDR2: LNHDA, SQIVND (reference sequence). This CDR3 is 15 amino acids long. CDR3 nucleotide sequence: TGTGCCAGTACCCTAAGTGGCCCAGGAGGTCAGCCCCAGCATTTT. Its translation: CASTLSGPGGQPQHF. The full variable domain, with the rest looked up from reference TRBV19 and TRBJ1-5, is DGGITQSPKYLFRKEGQNVTLSCEQNLNHDAMYWYRQDPGQGLRLIYYSQIVNDFQKGDIAEGYSVSREKKESFPLTVTSAQKNPTAFYLCASTLSGPGGQPQHFGDGTRLSIL.

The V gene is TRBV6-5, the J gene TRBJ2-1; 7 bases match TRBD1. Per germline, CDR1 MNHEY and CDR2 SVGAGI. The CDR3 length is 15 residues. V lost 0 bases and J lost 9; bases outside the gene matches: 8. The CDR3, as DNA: TGTGCCAGCAGTTACTCGTTTCGACAGGGCGGTGAGCAGTTCTTC. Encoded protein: CASSYSFRQGGEQFF.